This TCR beta chain was obtained from a study of T cell clonotyping in hematopoietic cell transplantation (dated by TCRdb to the early 2020s). As for the study more broadly: In the study, over a hundred blood samples were gathered from some 32 consecutive transplant recipients and their related donors. Recruitment of patients ran from late 2015 to early 2017, and follow-up continued until late 2020 or until death.

To note about this clone: Its antigen remains undetermined. No quality values exist for individual bases; no much larger clone is one base distant.

The CDR3 contains 14 residues, cysteine and phenylalanine counted. CDR3 DNA only is kept here, 42 bases in frame from base 1. The junction shows trimming of 4 bases on V and 6 bases on J, plus 16 bases between the germline ends. CDR1 and CDR2 are read off the germline V gene as SNHLY and FYNNEI. The time point label of this sample denotes: 100 days after allo-HCT. Blood from recipients was drawn about 28 days before transplant and again at days 30, 100 and 180 after transplant. Nuclei Lysis Solution was used to extract genomic DNA from fresh or cryopreserved unfractionated peripheral blood mononuclear cells. Paper-wide results and their limitations: Overlap with donor repertoires was found for only a small fraction of recipient repertoires, with over 95% found to appear de novo at the given depth. Inverse Simpson Index values from donors and from recipients before transplant predicted broader TCR repertoire diversity after transplant. The sample size was limited, and CD4 and CD8 repertoire contributions could not be separated because cells were not sorted. Recipient TCR diversity fell after transplant, with pathologically expanded clonotypes rising progressively from day 30 to day 180.

TCR beta CDR3 regions were amplified from genomic DNA with the immunoSEQ assay, a bias-controlled multiplex PCR using V- and J-specific primers. In a second PCR step, a proprietary barcode and Illumina adapter sequences were attached to the CDR3 amplicons. CDR3 libraries were sequenced on an Illumina MiSeq instrument. The paper's processing steps were these. Export and quality control were performed with immunoSEQ Analyzer 3.0, and downstream analyses were performed with R Bioconductor and Immunarch. Only productive rearrangements within the normalized downsampled data set were used in the calculation of repertoire metrics. In the normalized cohort, a clonotype counted as pathologically expanded if the clonotype was larger than 5 templates. The Inverse Simpson Index was used to measure repertoire diversity. CMV-specificity analyses were carried out on the non-normalized data set to capture all clonotypes. TCRdb carries this immuneACCESS record with in-frame sequences only. Its versions omit some clonotypes, under half of them owing to an unresolved V gene in the studies checked, with the rest unexplained. V and J calls plus clone size are reproduced from that table; the DNA served to infer D and trimming. The sample yields fewer than 6,000 clones; 77% were counted once. Under 35% of the sample is in the top ten clones.

This chain joins TRBV2 to TRBJ2-7; possibly the D gene is TRBD1, per 5 matching bases. The receptor was isolated from a male patient in his 50s who had an allogeneic stem cell transplant from an unrelated donor, so the T cells may come from the graft donor. Some clones in this sample may be carry-over from other donors' samples. The material sequenced was PBMCs, taken 100 days after allogeneic stem cell transplant. The bases are TGTGCCAGCAGTGGTGCGAGACAGAGAATCGAGCAGTACTTC. The resulting protein is CASSGARQRIEQYF.